The 31 T cell receptor beta chains below all came from one sample that was sequenced in a study of T cell responses to AZD1222 COVID-19 vaccine. Profiled with immunoSEQ multiplex PCR; TCRdb holds only in-frame clones, not every one. Altogether 100,000 or so clones are present, over 75% being singletons, with the ten largest covering roughly 2.5%. The sample was peripheral blood, taken on day 0 of AZD1222 vaccination. Every receptor here comes from an adult in good health.

The rearrangement uses TRBV12-3 or TRBV12-4 and TRBJ1-3; D is unresolved. The ends were cut back, 6 bases at V and 3 bases at J, with 9 bases in the middle. This CDR3 is built from 13 residues. CDR3 nucleotides: TGTGCCAGCAGCGGCCTCTATGGAAACACCATATATTTT. It translates to CASSGLYGNTIYF.

The V and J genes are TRBV19 and TRBJ2-2; D is perhaps TRBD1 (5 bases). Per germline, CDR1 LNHDA and CDR2 SQIVND (reference sequence). The CDR3 is 15 residues long. The V end lost 3 bases, the J end lost 4 bases, and 12 bases lay between the germline ends. The CDR3 DNA reads TGTGCCAGTAGTATTCTAGGGCAGGGCACCGGGGAGCTGTTTTTT. Translating gives CASSILGQGTGELFF.

V and J are TRBV5-1 and TRBJ2-2; 9 positions match TRBD1. Trimming took 7 bases from V and 4 from J; bases not matched to a gene: 11. Germline V gives CDR1 SGHRS, CDR2 YFSETQ. The CDR3 covers 16 residues. The CDR3 region has the DNA TGCGCCAGCGGCCAACAGGGGGCGCGGGGCACCGGGGAGCTGTTTTTT. It is translated as CASGQQGARGTGELFF.

This clone has only one observation. V usage is TRBV29-1 and J usage is TRBJ2-3; TRBD2 is a possible D gene (6 bases). CDR3 size: 15 residues. In germline, CDR1 is SQVTM, CDR2 ANQGSEA. Trimming took 3 bases from V and 0 from J, leaving 13 bases between them. As DNA, the CDR3 is TGCAGCGTTGAGACGTCCGGGAGCAGCACAGATACGCAGTATTTT. Protein product: CSVETSGSSTDTQYF.

The V gene is TRBV5-1, the J gene TRBJ1-5; TRBD1 might be the D (5 bases). The CDR3 runs 15 residues. V was clipped by 0 bases and J by 6 bases, with 13 bases between them. CDR1 and CDR2 from the germline V gene are SGHRS and YFSETQ. DNA of the CDR3: TGCGCCAGCAGCTTGGGGCCGGGGGTTGGTCAGCCCCAGCATTTT. Protein: CASSLGPGVGQPQHF.

The chain is built from TRBV5-6 and TRBJ2-6; no clear D. Looked up from germline, CDR1 is SGHDT and CDR2 is YYEEEE. Trimming cost V 0 bases and J 4 bases, with 2 bases left between them. This CDR3 has 13 residues. CDR3 sequence reads: CASSLVGANVLTF. The CDR3 region has the DNA TGTGCCAGCAGCTTGGTGGGGGCCAACGTCCTGACTTTC.

This clone appeared a single time. This chain connects TRBV2 to TRBJ1-2, with TRBD1 identical over 8 bases. This CDR3 is built from 13 residues. Germline V CDR1 and CDR2: SNHLY, FYNNEI. With V trimmed by 8 bases and J by 6 bases, 8 bases remained unmatched. The CDR3, as DNA: TGTGCCAGCGAGAAACAGGGGGAGGATGGCTACACCTTC. Its protein is CASEKQGEDGYTF. Full variable domain (missing parts from reference TRBV2 and TRBJ1-2): EPEVTQTPSHQVTQMGQEVILRCVPISNHLYFYWYRQILGQKVEFLVSFYNNEISEKSEIFDDQFSVERPDGSNFTLKIRSTKLEDSAMYFCASEKQGEDGYTFGSGTRLTVV.

This chain joins TRBV29-1 and TRBJ2-7, with a possible D match to TRBD2 (6 bases). Germline V gene data show CDR1 as SQVTM and CDR2 as ANQGSEA. V was shortened by 7 bases and J by 6 bases, with 22 bases between the two germline ends. This CDR3 spans 14 amino acids. The CDR3 region is CSAPRGTGAPEQYF. In DNA, the CDR3 is TGCAGCGCCCCCCGGGGTACGGGAGCACCCGAGCAGTACTTC.

V usage is TRBV19 and J usage is TRBJ2-7; D might be TRBD1 (7 bases). Germline V CDR1 and CDR2: LNHDA, SQIVND (reference sequence). The CDR3 runs to 14 residues. V was pared by 3 bases and J by 3 bases, with 12 bases between. The CDR3 loop is CASSMRGQFYEQYF. CDR3 DNA sequence: TGTGCCAGTAGTATGCGGGGACAGTTCTACGAGCAGTACTTC.

The J gene is TRBJ1-1, the V gene TRBV7-2; maybe TRBD1 (5 bases). CDR3 size: 14 residues. Germline assignment: CDR1 SGHTA and CDR2 FQGNSA. With 7 bases removed from V and 3 bases from J, the gap between germline ends came to 15 bases. Written as DNA, the CDR3 is TGTGCCAGCAAATTAGCGTTCAGGGACACTGAAGCTTTCTTT. Translation: CASKLAFRDTEAFF.

The rearrangement joins TRBV15 to TRBJ1-3; TRBD1 might be the D (6 bases). The CDR3 extends over 16 amino acids. V lost 2 bases to trimming and J lost 4 bases, with 15 bases between them. CDR1 and CDR2 (germline): LNHNV, YYDKDF (reference sequence). CDR3 nucleotides: TGTGCCACCAGCAGAAACTTAGGGGGGGAGGGAAACACCATATATTTT. Protein product: CATSRNLGGEGNTIYF.

This clone occurred many times. The V and J genes are TRBV2 and TRBJ2-1, with 9 bases matching TRBD2. After removal of 3 bases from V and 6 bases from J, the junction contained 3 bases not matched to a gene. The CDR3 runs 14 residues. CDR1 is SNHLY, CDR2 FYNNEI, per germline. Here the CDR3 DNA reads TGTGCCAGCAGTGAGACTAGCGGACTCAATGAGCAGTTCTTC. Translation gives CASSETSGLNEQFF.

The rearrangement joins TRBV29-1 to TRBJ1-2; 7 nucleotides match TRBD1. Germline V gene lookup returns CDR1 SQVTM and CDR2 ANQGSEA. V trimming: 6 bases; J trimming: 6 bases; junction bases outside the gene matches: 4. The CDR3 length is 11 residues. The CDR3 nucleotides are TGCAGCGTGGGACAGACAGATGGCTACACCTTC. Translated: CSVGQTDGYTF.

V gene TRBV10-1 combines with J gene TRBJ2-3, with TRBD2 identical over 11 bases. V lost 8 bases, J lost 2 bases, and 27 bases stayed unmatched. This CDR3 comprises 22 residues. CDR1 and CDR2 (germline): WNHNN, SYGVQD (reference sequence). CDR3 sequence reads: CASRELSSRGASGGNDTDTQYF. The DNA of the CDR3 is TGCGCCAGCCGCGAACTCTCTTCGCGCGGGGCTAGCGGGGGGAACGACACAGATACGCAGTATTTT.

The table lists this clone with many counts. The gene calls are TRBV6-2 or TRBV6-3 and TRBJ2-2; 9 nucleotides match TRBD1. Trimming took 4 bases from V and 8 from J; bases not matched to a gene: 11. CDR3 length: 16 amino acids. Germline lookup yields CDR1 MNHEY and CDR2 SVGEGT. DNA of the CDR3: TGTGCCAGCAGTTCCCCATGGACAGGGGTAATGGGGGAGCTGTTTTTT. Residues: CASSSPWTGVMGELFF.

A few counts support this clone. The chain uses TRBV18 and TRBJ1-6, with 7 positions matching TRBD1. Germline CDR1 is KGHSH and CDR2 is LQKENI. J gave up 10 bases and V 4 bases, and 7 bases lay outside the gene matches. This CDR3 contains 14 residues. The CDR3 nucleotides are TGTGCCAGCTCACGGGACAGCGGGGAGTCACCCCTCCACTTT. This gives the protein CASSRDSGESPLHF.

CDR3 sequence (DNA): TGTGCCAGCAAAGGGGCGGAGAACACTGAAGCTTTCTTT. Amino acid sequence: CASKGAENTEAFF. The chain recombines TRBV2 with TRBJ1-1, with D possibly TRBD1 on 5 matching bases. Germline CDR1 and CDR2: SNHLY and FYNNEI. Trimming took 7 bases from V and 1 from J, leaving 10 bases between them. The CDR3 is 13 residues long.

The CDR3 nucleotides are TGTGCCAGTAGTATAGACTCGCGGGGCCCTGGCAATGAGCAGTTCTTC. This encodes CASSIDSRGPGNEQFF. This chain joins TRBV19 and TRBJ2-1, with TRBD2 as a possible D gene (6 bases). Germline lookup yields CDR1 LNHDA and CDR2 SQIVND (reference sequence). The V end was cut by 0 bases, the J end by 6 bases, with 15 bases between. The CDR3 is made up of 16 amino acids.

The rearrangement uses TRBV10-2 and TRBJ2-3; D perhaps matches TRBD2 (7 bases). The germline V and J ends were trimmed by 7 bases and 10 bases, with 24 bases remaining between them. The CDR3 loop spans 15 amino acids. Germline V gene lookup returns CDR1 WSHSY and CDR2 SAAADI. CDR3 in amino acids: CASTEGGLGDQAQYF. For the CDR3, the DNA is TGCGCCAGCACCGAGGGGGGGCTAGGAGATCAGGCGCAGTATTTT.

The chain is built from TRBV5-5 and TRBJ1-4; D is undetermined. The CDR3 has 12 amino acids. V dropped 1 base and J dropped 2 bases, with 0 bases sitting between them. Germline values: CDR1 SGHKS, CDR2 YYEKEE (reference sequence). The CDR3 bases are TGTGCCAGCAGCTTGACTAATGAAAAACTGTTTTTT. Translating it yields CASSLTNEKLFF.

The V call is TRBV13, the J call TRBJ2-4; 9 bases line up with TRBD2. Germline V gene lookup returns CDR1 PRHDT and CDR2 FYEKMQ (reference sequence). The V and J ends lost 5 bases and 2 bases, in that order; junction bases with no gene match: 4. This CDR3 is built from 15 residues. The CDR3 DNA reads as TGTGCCAGCAGCGACGGACTAGCGCCCAAAAACATTCAGTACTTC. Translated: CASSDGLAPKNIQYF.

This chain links TRBV7-8 with TRBJ2-1, with unresolved D. The CDR3 sequence is 15 residues long. Germline CDR1 is SGHVS and CDR2 is FQNEAQ. Trimming took off 1 base at V and 0 bases at J, with 7 bases between the two ends. In DNA, the CDR3 is TGTGCCAGCAGCTTAGGTCCGGTCTCCTACAATGAGCAGTTCTTC. The encoded protein is CASSLGPVSYNEQFF.

J is TRBJ1-3 and V is TRBV12-3 or TRBV12-4; D gene unclear. V gave up 3 bases and J gave up 4 bases, with 7 bases separating them. The CDR3 length is 13 residues. CDR3 in DNA: TGTGCCAGCAGTTTGGGCAGCGGAAACACCATATATTTT. It codes for CASSLGSGNTIYF.

V and J are TRBV28 and TRBJ2-1, with 12 bases fitting TRBD2. Germline V gene data show CDR1 as MDHEN and CDR2 as SYDVKM. Trimming removed 4 bases from V and 7 bases from J; junction bases left unmatched: 2. CDR3 length equals 14 residues. DNA of the CDR3: TGTGCCAGCAGTTATACTAGCGGGAGGAATGAGCAGTTCTTC. This codes for CASSYTSGRNEQFF. Looking up the rest from reference TRBV28 and TRBJ2-1 gives the full variable domain: DVKVTQSSRYLVKRTGEKVFLECVQDMDHENMFWYRQDPGLGLRLIYFSYDVKMKEKGDIPEGYSVSREKKERFSLILESASTNQTSMYLCASSYTSGRNEQFFGPGTRLTVL.

This clone was counted once. The rearrangement uses TRBV20-1 and TRBJ2-7; D may be TRBD1 (5 bases). Trimming cost V 4 bases and J 5 bases, with 9 bases left between them. The CDR3 has 11 residues. Germline CDR1 and CDR2: DFQATT and SNEGSKA (reference sequence). CDR3 DNA sequence: TGCAGTGCTACCGACAGCCACGAGCAGTACTTC. Its translation is CSATDSHEQYF.

V usage is TRBV4-3 and J usage is TRBJ2-2; the D is unclear. Looked up from germline, CDR1 is LGHNA and CDR2 is YSLEER. The CDR3 runs to 16 residues. Trimming took 1 base from V and 4 from J, leaving 13 bases between them. The CDR3 nucleotides read TGCGCCAGCAGCCAAGGGGCGAATTCGGTCACCGGGGAGCTGTTTTTT. Translated, it gives CASSQGANSVTGELFF.

This chain links TRBV5-6 with TRBJ2-5, with TRBD1 as a possible D gene (6 bases). Between the trimmed V and J ends, which lost 6 bases and 4 bases, there was a span of 13 bases. The CDR3 has 13 residues. The germline V gene encodes CDR1 SGHDT and CDR2 YYEEEE. CDR3 loop: CASISGVGETQYF. CDR3 nucleotide sequence: TGTGCCAGCATCTCAGGGGTAGGAGAGACCCAGTACTTC.

The chain joins TRBV19 to TRBJ1-1, with D maybe TRBD1 (6 bases). Germline V lookup: CDR1 LNHDA, CDR2 SQIVND (reference sequence). V was trimmed by 0 bases and J by 1 base, leaving 15 bases between them. The CDR3 sequence is 17 residues long. CDR3 DNA: TGTGCCAGTAGTATAGATCTATCCGGGGGCAAGAACACTGAAGCTTTCTTT. Protein: CASSIDLSGGKNTEAFF. Filled out from reference TRBV19 and TRBJ1-1, the complete variable domain reads DGGITQSPKYLFRKEGQNVTLSCEQNLNHDAMYWYRQDPGQGLRLIYYSQIVNDFQKGDIAEGYSVSREKKESFPLTVTSAQKNPTAFYLCASSIDLSGGKNTEAFFGQGTRLTVV.

The chain couples TRBV3-1 (or the pseudogene TRBV3-2) to TRBJ2-1; 10 bases agree with TRBD1. Germline-derived CDR1 and CDR2 are LGHDT and YNNKEL (reference sequence). The CDR3 runs 14 residues. With V trimmed by 5 bases and J by 6 bases, 4 bases remained unmatched. Here the CDR3 DNA reads TGTGCCAGCAGCACTAGGACAGGGGGCAATGAGCAGTTCTTC. It yields the protein CASSTRTGGNEQFF.

This sequence joins TRBV6-2 or TRBV6-3 and TRBJ1-1; D gene ambiguous. The germline CDR1 and CDR2 sequences are MNHEY and SVGEGT. V was clipped by 6 bases and J by 0 bases, with 14 bases between them. This CDR3 comprises 15 residues. CDR3 bases: TGTGCCAGCAGCGTCCCTCGTTCCATGAACACTGAAGCTTTCTTT. This gives the protein CASSVPRSMNTEAFF.

This clone was counted between two and nine times. V is TRBV2 and J is TRBJ1-2; D remains ambiguous. The CDR3 consists of 13 residues. The germline V gene has CDR1 SNHLY and CDR2 FYNNEI. Trimming shortened V by 4 bases and J by 4 bases, and 10 bases separated the two germline ends. The CDR3 here is CASSVDGGYGYTF. CDR3 coding DNA: TGTGCCAGCAGTGTAGACGGCGGCTATGGCTACACCTTC.